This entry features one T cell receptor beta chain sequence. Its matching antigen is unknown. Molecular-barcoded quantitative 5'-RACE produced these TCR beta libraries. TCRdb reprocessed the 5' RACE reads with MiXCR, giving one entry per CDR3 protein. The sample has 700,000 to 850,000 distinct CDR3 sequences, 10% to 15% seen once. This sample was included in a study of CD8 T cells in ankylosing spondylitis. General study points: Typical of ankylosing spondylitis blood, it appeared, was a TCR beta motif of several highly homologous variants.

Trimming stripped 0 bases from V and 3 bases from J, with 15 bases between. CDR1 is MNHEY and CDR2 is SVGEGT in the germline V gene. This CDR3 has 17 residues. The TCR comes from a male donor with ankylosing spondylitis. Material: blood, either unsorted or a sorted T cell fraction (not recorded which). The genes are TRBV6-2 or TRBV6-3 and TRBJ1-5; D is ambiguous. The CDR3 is CASSYSMGGPNNQPQHF. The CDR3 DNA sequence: TGTGCCAGCAGTTACTCGATGGGTGGGCCAAACAATCAGCCCCAGCATTTT.